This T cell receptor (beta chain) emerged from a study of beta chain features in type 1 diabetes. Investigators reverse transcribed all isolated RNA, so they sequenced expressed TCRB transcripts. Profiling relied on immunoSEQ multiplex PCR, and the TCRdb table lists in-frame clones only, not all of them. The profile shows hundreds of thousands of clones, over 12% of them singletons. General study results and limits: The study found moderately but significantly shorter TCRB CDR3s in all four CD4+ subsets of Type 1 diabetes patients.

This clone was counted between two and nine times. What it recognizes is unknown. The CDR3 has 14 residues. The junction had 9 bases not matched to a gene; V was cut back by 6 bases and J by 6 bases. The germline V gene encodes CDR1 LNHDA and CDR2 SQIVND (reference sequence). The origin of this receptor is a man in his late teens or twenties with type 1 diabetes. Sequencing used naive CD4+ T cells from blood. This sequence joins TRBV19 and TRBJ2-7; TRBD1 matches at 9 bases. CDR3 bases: TGTGCCAGTAGCAACTACCGGACAGGGGTCGAGCAGTACTTC. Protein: CASSNYRTGVEQYF.